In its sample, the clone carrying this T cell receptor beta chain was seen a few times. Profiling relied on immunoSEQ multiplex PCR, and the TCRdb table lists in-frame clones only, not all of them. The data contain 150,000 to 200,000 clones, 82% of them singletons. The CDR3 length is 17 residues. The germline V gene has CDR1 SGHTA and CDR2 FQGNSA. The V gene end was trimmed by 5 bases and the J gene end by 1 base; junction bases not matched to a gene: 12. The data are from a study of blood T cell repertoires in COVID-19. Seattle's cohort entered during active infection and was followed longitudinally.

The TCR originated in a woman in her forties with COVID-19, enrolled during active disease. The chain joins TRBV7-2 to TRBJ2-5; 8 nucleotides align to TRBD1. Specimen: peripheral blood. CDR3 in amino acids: CASSPGVGQAIQETQYF. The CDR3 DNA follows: TGTGCCAGCAGCCCCGGCGTGGGACAGGCGATCCAAGAGACCCAGTACTTC.